These 11 T cell receptor beta chains originate from one sample sequenced in a study of persistence of HIV-infected CD4 T cells. The libraries were made with immunoSEQ version 4 in survey mode. Assay used: immunoSEQ multiplex PCR; TCRdb lists only in-frame clones, some missing. Of about 36,000 clones in the sample, 80% to 85% are singletons; the top ten hold roughly 0.97%. Antigens of these TCRs are unknown. The stimulus was an HIV-1 Gag 15-mer peptide pool, roughly 1 ug/peptide/mL. Sorted nonresponding memory CD4+ T cells were CD40L-negative, CD69-negative, CD45RO-high. Material: cultured CD4+ T cells from PBMCs, obtained from a patient who received antiretroviral therapy. The receptor source for this set is an adult with HIV. The donor label of this sample is uncertain.

This chain joins TRBV5-1 and TRBJ1-6; D gene uncertain. This CDR3 is built from 14 residues. V was trimmed by 0 bases and J by 5 bases, leaving 6 bases between them. In germline, CDR1 is SGHRS, CDR2 YFSETQ. This CDR3 is CASSLEQNNSPLHF. The DNA for the CDR3 is TGCGCCAGCAGCTTGGAACAGAATAATTCACCCCTCCACTTT.

This chain links TRBV19 with TRBJ2-3; no clear D. Trimming removed 5 bases from V and 2 bases from J, with 14 bases in between. Germline loops: CDR1 LNHDA, CDR2 SQIVND (reference sequence). The CDR3 totals 15 residues. The CDR3 loop reads CASSPSPILTDTQYF. DNA for the CDR3: TGTGCCAGTAGTCCGAGCCCGATTCTCACAGATACGCAGTATTTT. Based on the CDR3 plus reference TRBV19 and TRBJ2-3, the full variable domain is DGGITQSPKYLFRKEGQNVTLSCEQNLNHDAMYWYRQDPGQGLRLIYYSQIVNDFQKGDIAEGYSVSREKKESFPLTVTSAQKNPTAFYLCASSPSPILTDTQYFGPGTRLTVL.

The J gene is TRBJ1-2, the V gene TRBV12-3 or TRBV12-4; a weak D match, TRBD1 (5 bases). The V gene lost 4 bases and the J gene lost 7 bases, with 13 bases spanning the gap. The CDR3 runs 13 residues. The CDR3 region is CASSSTRDLGYTF. CDR3 in DNA: TGTGCCAGCAGTTCCACCAGGGATCTTGGCTACACCTTC.

The count of this clone is one. The J gene is TRBJ1-5, the V gene TRBV2; TRBD1 is a possible D gene (5 bases). CDR3 length: 14 amino acids. Trimming took off 6 bases at V and 6 bases at J, with 15 bases between the two ends. Germline values: CDR1 SNHLY, CDR2 FYNNEI. CDR3 sequence (DNA): TGTGCCAGCAGGGGCGGGGCCACCACTCAGCCCCAGCATTTT. Protein: CASRGGATTQPQHF.

About this clone: The junction and the germline gene differ at one end; a read error may be behind it. The sample has other DNA sequences that encode this CDR3 too. The chain uses TRBV15 and TRBJ1-5; D not resolved. This CDR3 spans 15 amino acids. Germline CDR1 and CDR2: LNHNV and YYDKDF (reference sequence). The CDR3 nucleotides are TGCGCCACCAGCAGAGAGGCGGGTGTCGGTGAGCCCCAGCATTTT. Translating it yields CATSREAGVGEPQHF.

This clone was recorded only once. The chain recombines TRBV6-2 or TRBV6-3 with TRBJ2-6; no firm D call. Germline CDR1 MNHEY, CDR2 SVGEGT. The CDR3 contains 18 residues. V dropped 0 bases and J dropped 4 bases, with 16 bases sitting between them. The CDR3 DNA follows: TGTGCCAGCAGTTACTCTCCTACCACAATAGCCGGGGCCAACGTCCTGACTTTC. Translated: CASSYSPTTIAGANVLTF.

Only a few counts were recorded for this clone. V usage is TRBV5-1 and J usage is TRBJ2-2, with D possibly being TRBD1 (6 bases). CDR1 and CDR2 (germline): SGHRS, YFSETQ. V gave up 5 bases and J gave up 7 bases, with 21 bases separating them. This CDR3 spans 16 amino acids. CDR3 sequence: CASRLGNRVVIGELFF. CDR3 DNA: TGCGCCAGCAGGCTTGGGAACAGGGTTGTTATCGGGGAGCTGTTTTTT.

This clone was seen only once. V and J are TRBV4-2 and TRBJ1-4; no clear D gene. This CDR3 has 17 amino acids. Germline loops: CDR1 LGHNA, CDR2 YNFKEQ. Trimming stripped 0 bases from V and 4 bases from J, with 15 bases between. Here the CDR3 reads CASSQDVTGYLNEKLFF. The CDR3 DNA reads TGTGCCAGCAGCCAAGATGTGACGGGATATCTTAATGAAAAACTGTTTTTT.

The genes are TRBV6-1 and TRBJ2-7, with 10 bases that match TRBD1. This CDR3 region has 13 residues. Per the germline V gene, CDR1 is MNHNS and CDR2 is SASEGT. The DNA for the CDR3 is TGTGCCAGCAGTGAAAGGCCCGGGACAGGGGCGCACGTC. It is translated as CASSERPGTGAHV.

The chain employs TRBV4-1 and TRBJ2-1; TRBD1 is a possible D gene (5 bases). Trimming left V 4 bases short and J 4 bases short, with 14 bases between. Germline V gene data show CDR1 as MGHRA and CDR2 as YSYEKL. CDR3 size: 15 residues. CDR3 DNA sequence: TGCGCCAGCAGCCTGTCCGGACAATCTTACAATGAGCAGTTCTTC. Translating gives CASSLSGQSYNEQFF.

The V and J genes are TRBV29-1 and TRBJ1-2; TRBD1 might be the D (5 bases). The CDR3 has 13 residues. V lost 1 base to trimming and J lost 8 bases, with 14 bases between them. Per the germline V gene, CDR1 is SQVTM and CDR2 is ANQGSEA. The CDR3 sequence is CSVEVQGSGGYTF. The CDR3 DNA sequence: TGCAGCGTTGAAGTGCAGGGTTCGGGGGGCTACACCTTC.